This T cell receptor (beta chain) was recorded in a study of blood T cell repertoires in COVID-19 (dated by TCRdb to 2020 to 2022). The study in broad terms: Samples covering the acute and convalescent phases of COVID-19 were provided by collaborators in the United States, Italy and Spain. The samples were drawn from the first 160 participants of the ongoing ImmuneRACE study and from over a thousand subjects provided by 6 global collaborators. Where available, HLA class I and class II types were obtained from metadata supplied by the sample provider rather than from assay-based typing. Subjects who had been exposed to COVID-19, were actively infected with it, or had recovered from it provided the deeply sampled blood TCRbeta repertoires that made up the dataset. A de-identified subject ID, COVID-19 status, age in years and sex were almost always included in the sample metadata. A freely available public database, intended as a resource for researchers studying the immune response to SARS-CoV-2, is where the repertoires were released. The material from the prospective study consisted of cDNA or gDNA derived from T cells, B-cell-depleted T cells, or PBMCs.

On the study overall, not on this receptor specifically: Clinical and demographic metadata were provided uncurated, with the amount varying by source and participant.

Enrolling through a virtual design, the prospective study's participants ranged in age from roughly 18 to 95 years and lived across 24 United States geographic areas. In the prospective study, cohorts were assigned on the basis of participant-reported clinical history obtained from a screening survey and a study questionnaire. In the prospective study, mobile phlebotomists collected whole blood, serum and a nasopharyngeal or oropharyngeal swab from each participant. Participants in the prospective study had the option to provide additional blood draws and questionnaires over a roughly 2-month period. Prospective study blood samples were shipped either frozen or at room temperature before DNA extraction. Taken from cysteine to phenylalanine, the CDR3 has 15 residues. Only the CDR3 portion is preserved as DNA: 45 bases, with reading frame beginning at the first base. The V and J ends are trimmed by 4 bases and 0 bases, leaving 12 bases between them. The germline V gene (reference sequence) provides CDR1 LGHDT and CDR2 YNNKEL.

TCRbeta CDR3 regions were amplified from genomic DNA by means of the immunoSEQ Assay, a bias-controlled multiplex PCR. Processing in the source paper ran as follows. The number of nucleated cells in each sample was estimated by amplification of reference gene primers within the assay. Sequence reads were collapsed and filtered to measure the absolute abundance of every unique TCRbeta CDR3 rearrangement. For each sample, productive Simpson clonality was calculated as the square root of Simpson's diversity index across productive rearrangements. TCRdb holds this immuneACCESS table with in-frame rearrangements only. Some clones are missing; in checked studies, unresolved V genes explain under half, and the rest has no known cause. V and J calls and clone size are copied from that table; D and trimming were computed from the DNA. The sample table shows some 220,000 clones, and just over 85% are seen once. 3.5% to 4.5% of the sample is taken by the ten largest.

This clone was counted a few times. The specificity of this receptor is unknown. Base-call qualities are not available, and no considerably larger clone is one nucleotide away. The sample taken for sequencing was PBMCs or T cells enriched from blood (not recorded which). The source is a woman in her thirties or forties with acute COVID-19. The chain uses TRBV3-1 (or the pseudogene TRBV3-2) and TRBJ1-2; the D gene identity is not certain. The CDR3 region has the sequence CASSRGPRTNYGYTF. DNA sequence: TGTGCCAGCAGCCGCGGCCCCCGGACTAACTATGGCTACACCTTC.